Listed below are T cell receptor beta chains from one sample, sequenced in a study of T cells in Graves' hyperthyroidism and ophthalmopathy. TCRdb used MiXCR to reprocess the multiplex PCR reads, holding one entry per CDR3 protein. The data hold about 400,000 distinct CDR3 sequences, with around 25% observed a single time. What was sequenced was blood. Source of these receptors: a man in his fifties with Graves' hyperthyroidism. CDR3s include the opening cysteine and the closing phenylalanine or tryptophan. D genes are given only for firm matches. Only part of the rows carry a size: once, few, many, or a class if the clone is expanded.

size,V,J,D,DNA,CDR3
many,TRBV29-1,TRBJ2-7,TRBD1,TGCAGCGTGGGACAGGGGTCCTACGAGCAGTACTTC,CSVGQGSYEQYF
NA,TRBV6-5,TRBJ1-2,TRBD1,TGTGCCAGCAGTTACCGGGACAGGCCTGGGGGTGGCTACACCTTC,CASSYRDRPGGGYTF
NA,TRBV4-2,TRBJ2-7,TRBD1,TGTGCCAGCAGAGACCCGGGACAGGGGGCGGGGGAGCAGTACTTC,CASRDPGQGAGEQYF
NA,TRBV28,TRBJ2-2,TRBD1,TGTGCCAGCACCCAATCCGGGACAGGGTTGAGCGGGAAGCTGTTTTTT,CASTQSGTGLSGKLFF
many,TRBV11-2,TRBJ2-5,NA,TGTGCCAGCAGCTTAGGAGCGGCTGTAGAGACCCAGTACTTC,CASSLGAAVETQYF
many,TRBV7-6,TRBJ2-7,NA,TGTGCCACCAGTTATGGGGGCGCCTACGAGCAGTACTTC,CATSYGGAYEQYF
few,TRBV11-2,TRBJ2-1,TRBD2,TGCGCCAGCAGCCAAGGTTCTAGCGGTGAACCGGCACATGAGCAGTTCTTC,CASSQGSSGEPAHEQFF
few,TRBV10-3,TRBJ2-3,NA,TGTGCCATCAGACCCGACAGGACTAGCACAGATACGCAGTATTTT,CAIRPDRTSTDTQYF
NA,TRBV12-3/TRBV12-4,TRBJ1-4,TRBD1,TGTGCCAGCAGTCAGGGACAGGGGGGGCGAGGGGAAAAACTGTTTTTT,CASSQGQGGRGEKLFF
few,TRBV20-1,TRBJ2-7,TRBD2,TGCAGTGCGTTCACTAGCGGGAGGCGGTCCGGCGAGCAGTACTTC,CSAFTSGRRSGEQYF
NA,TRBV13,TRBJ2-1,TRBD1,TGTGCCAGCAGCTTAAAGAGACAGGGTGGTTTCTTC,CASSLKRQGGFF
NA,TRBV24-1,TRBJ1-5,NA,TGTGCCACCAGTGTAGCAGGCGGGGATAATCAGCCCCAGCATTTT,CATSVAGGDNQPQHF
few,TRBV2,TRBJ1-2,NA,TGTGCCAGCAGTGAACAGGGATCGTATGGCTACACCTTC,CASSEQGSYGYTF
few,TRBV4-1,TRBJ2-7,NA,TGCGCCAGCAGCCAAGATACTTGGGGCTACGAGCAGTACTTC,CASSQDTWGYEQYF
many,TRBV11-2,TRBJ2-7,NA,TGTGCCAGCAGAAGGACCGACTCCTACGAGCAGTACTTC,CASRRTDSYEQYF
NA,TRBV25-1,TRBJ1-4,TRBD1,TGTGCCAACCCCTGCACAGGGGGACGGGAAAAACTGTTTTTT,CANPCTGGREKLFF
many,TRBV20-1,TRBJ2-7,NA,TGCAGTGCTAGAGGGATCCCCGGCGGGTCCTACGAGCAGTACTTC,CSARGIPGGSYEQYF
NA,TRBV6-5,TRBJ2-4,NA,TGTGCCAGCAGTTACGCTCGGGGTTCCAAAAACATTCAGTACTTC,CASSYARGSKNIQYF
NA,TRBV12-5,TRBJ2-1,TRBD2,TGTGCTAGTGGTTTTCGTCCCGGGACTAGCGGGAGGTACAACAATGAGCAGTTCTTC,CASGFRPGTSGRYNNEQFF
NA,TRBV2,TRBJ2-7,NA,TGTGCCAGCAGTGTGAATTGGGGCAGGGAAGTTGGCGAGCAGTACTTC,CASSVNWGREVGEQYF
many,TRBV7-2,TRBJ2-7,TRBD2,TGTGCCAGCAGCCACAGAGCGGGAGGGCCTGGCGAGCAGTACTTC,CASSHRAGGPGEQYF
NA,TRBV27,TRBJ2-1,NA,TGTGCCAGCAGTTTAAGTGTCGGATACAATGAGCAGTTCTTC,CASSLSVGYNEQFF
many,TRBV20-1,TRBJ2-7,NA,TGCAGTGCTATAAATGGGATAAGCGGGTCCTACGAGCAGTACTTC,CSAINGISGSYEQYF
NA,TRBV7-2,TRBJ2-4,NA,TGTGCCAGCAGCTTAGGCGGTCGGGGGGCCAAAAACATTCAGTACTTC,CASSLGGRGAKNIQYF
many,TRBV11-2,TRBJ1-1,NA,TGTGCCAGCAGCTTAGAGGGAAAACCTGAAGCTTTCTTT,CASSLEGKPEAFF
many,TRBV11-2,TRBJ2-1,NA,TGTGCCAGCCGCCGGGGCGGAGCTAACAATGAGCAGTTCTTC,CASRRGGANNEQFF
NA,TRBV20-1,TRBJ2-3,NA,TGCAGTGCAAGTTATGCCCGGGGTACGCAGTATTTT,CSASYARGTQYF
few,TRBV9,TRBJ2-7,NA,TGTGCCAGCAGCGTGAGCGGGACAGCCAAGAGCTCCTACGAGCAGTACTTC,CASSVSGTAKSSYEQYF
few,TRBV6-1,TRBJ2-3,NA,TGTGCCAGCAGTGACTCTACGCAGTATTTT,CASSDSTQYF
NA,TRBV6-9,TRBJ2-4,NA,TGTGCCAGCAGTTTCTGGGGGGTCAAAAACATTCAGTACTTC,CASSFWGVKNIQYF
few,TRBV24-1,TRBJ2-1,TRBD2,TGTGCCACCAGTGATCAGCGGGAGGGATATGAGCAGTTCTTC,CATSDQREGYEQFF